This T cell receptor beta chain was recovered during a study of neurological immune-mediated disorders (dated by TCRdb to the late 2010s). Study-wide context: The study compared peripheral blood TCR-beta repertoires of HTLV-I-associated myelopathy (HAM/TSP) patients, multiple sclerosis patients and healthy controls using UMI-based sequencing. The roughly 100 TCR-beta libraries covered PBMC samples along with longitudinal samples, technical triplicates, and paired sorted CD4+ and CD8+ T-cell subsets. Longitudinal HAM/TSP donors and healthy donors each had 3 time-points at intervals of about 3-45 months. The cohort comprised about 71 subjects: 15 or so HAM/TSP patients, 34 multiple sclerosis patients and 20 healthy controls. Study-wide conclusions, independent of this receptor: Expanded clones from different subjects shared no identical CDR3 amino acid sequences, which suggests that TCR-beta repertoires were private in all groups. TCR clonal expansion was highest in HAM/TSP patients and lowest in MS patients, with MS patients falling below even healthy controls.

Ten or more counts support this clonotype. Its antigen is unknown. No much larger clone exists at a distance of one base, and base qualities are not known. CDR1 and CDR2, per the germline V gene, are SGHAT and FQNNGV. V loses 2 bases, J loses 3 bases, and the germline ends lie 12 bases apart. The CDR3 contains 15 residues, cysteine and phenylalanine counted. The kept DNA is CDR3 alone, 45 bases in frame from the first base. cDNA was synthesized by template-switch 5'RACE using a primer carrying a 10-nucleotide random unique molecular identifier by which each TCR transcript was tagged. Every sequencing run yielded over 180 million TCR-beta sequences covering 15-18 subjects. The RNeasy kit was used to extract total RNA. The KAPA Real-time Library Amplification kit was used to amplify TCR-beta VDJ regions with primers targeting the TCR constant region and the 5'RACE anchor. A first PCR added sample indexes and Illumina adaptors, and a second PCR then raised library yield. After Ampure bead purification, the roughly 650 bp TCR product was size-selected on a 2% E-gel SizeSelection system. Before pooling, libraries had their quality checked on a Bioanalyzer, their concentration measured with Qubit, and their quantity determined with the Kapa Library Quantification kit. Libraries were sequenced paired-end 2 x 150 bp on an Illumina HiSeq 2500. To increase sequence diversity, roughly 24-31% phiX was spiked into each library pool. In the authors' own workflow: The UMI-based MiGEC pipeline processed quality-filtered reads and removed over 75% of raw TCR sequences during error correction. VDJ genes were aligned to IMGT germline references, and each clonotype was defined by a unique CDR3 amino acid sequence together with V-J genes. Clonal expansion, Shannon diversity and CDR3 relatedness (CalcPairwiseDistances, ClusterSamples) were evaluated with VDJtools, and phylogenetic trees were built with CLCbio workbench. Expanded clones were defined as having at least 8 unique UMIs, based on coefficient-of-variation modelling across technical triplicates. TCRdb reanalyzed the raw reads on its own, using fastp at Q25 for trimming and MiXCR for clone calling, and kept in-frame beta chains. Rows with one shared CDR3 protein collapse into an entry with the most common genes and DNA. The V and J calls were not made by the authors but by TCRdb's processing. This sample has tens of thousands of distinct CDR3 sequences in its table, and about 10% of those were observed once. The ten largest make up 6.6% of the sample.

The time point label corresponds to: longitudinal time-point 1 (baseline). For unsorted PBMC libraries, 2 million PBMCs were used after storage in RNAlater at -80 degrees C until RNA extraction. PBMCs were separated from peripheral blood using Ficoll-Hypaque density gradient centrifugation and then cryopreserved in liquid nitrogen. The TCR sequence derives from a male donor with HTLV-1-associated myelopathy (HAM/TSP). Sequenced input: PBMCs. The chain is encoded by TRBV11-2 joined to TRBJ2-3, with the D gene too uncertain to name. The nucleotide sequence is TGTGCCAGCAGCTTACGGACGGTTGGGACAGATACGCAGTATTTT. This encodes CASSLRTVGTDTQYF.